The clone carrying this TCR beta chain was detected a few times. The data originate from a study of cytotoxic CD8 clonotypes in ibrutinib-treated CLL. Sequencing used immunoSEQ multiplex PCR; TCRdb keeps in-frame clones, though not all of them. There are about 39,000 clones in the sample; roughly two thirds occur only once, and roughly 6.9% lies in the top ten. The germline V gene encodes CDR1 MDHEN and CDR2 SYDVKM. The CDR3 has 15 amino acids. The V gene lost 5 bases and the J gene lost 5 bases, with 18 bases spanning the gap. This clonotype was obtained from a human donor with chronic lymphocytic leukemia. The starting material was PBMCs, obtained at disease progression, from a patient treated with ibrutinib. The chain employs TRBV28 and TRBJ1-2; TRBD1 might be the D (6 bases). CDR3 amino acids: CASSTAQGVGYGYTF. CDR3 sequence (DNA): TGTGCCAGCAGTACCGCACAGGGAGTCGGGTATGGCTACACCTTC.